The 21 T cell receptor beta chains reported below all come from one sample, sequenced in a study of neurological immune-mediated disorders. TCRdb re-analysed the 5' RACE reads in MiXCR, keeping a single row per CDR3 protein. Of nearly 60,000 distinct CDR3 sequences in the sample, 3% to 4% were seen once. Sequenced: PBMCs. These receptors originate from a woman aged 55-75 years with multiple sclerosis.

This clonotype was recorded at least ten times. The rearrangement uses TRBV10-3 and TRBJ2-2, with TRBD1 identical over 8 bases. V was pared by 0 bases and J by 3 bases, with 6 bases of the junction left unmatched. The CDR3 extends over 17 amino acids. The V gene's germline CDR1 is ENHRY and CDR2 SYGVKD. Here the CDR3 reads CAISESYQQGDTGELFF. As DNA, the CDR3 is TGTGCCATCAGTGAGTCGTATCAACAGGGGGACACCGGGGAGCTGTTTTTT.

This clonotype appeared many times. V and J are TRBV15 and TRBJ1-5; D is perhaps TRBD1 (6 bases). The CDR3 loop spans 15 amino acids. V dropped 5 bases and J dropped 4 bases, with 15 bases sitting between them. CDR1 is LNHNV, CDR2 YYDKDF, per germline (reference sequence). The CDR3 region has the DNA TGTGCCACCAGCCCCGGGGGGGGCGTAAATCAGCCCCAGCATTTT. It yields the protein CATSPGGGVNQPQHF.

This clonotype was found many times. V is TRBV6-2 or TRBV6-3 and J is TRBJ1-6, with D possibly TRBD1 on 6 matching bases. Trimming cost V 2 bases and J 0 bases, with 20 bases left between them. The CDR3 is made up of 20 amino acids. In germline, CDR1 is MNHEY, CDR2 SVGEGT. The CDR3 is CASSYEQGKTTSSYNSPLHF. The CDR3 nucleotides are TGTGCCAGCAGTTACGAGCAGGGGAAAACCACGAGCTCCTATAATTCACCCCTCCACTTT.

This clonotype was counted at least ten times. The J gene is TRBJ2-3, the V gene TRBV20-1; D might be TRBD2 (5 bases). The CDR3 consists of 15 residues. Trimming removed 0 bases from V and 3 bases from J, with 13 bases in between. Germline loops: CDR1 DFQATT, CDR2 SNEGSKA (reference sequence). CDR3 sequence reads: CSARDRRVGTDTQYF. The CDR3 DNA reads TGCAGTGCTAGAGATAGGCGGGTAGGAACAGATACGCAGTATTTT.

This clonotype was recorded at least ten times. This chain uses TRBV4-2 with TRBJ1-1; D gene unclear. The V gene lost 0 bases and the J gene lost 2 bases, with 4 bases spanning the gap. Germline V gene lookup returns CDR1 LGHNA and CDR2 YNFKEQ. The CDR3 covers 13 residues. The CDR3 DNA follows: TGTGCCAGCAGCCAAGACCCAAACACTGAAGCTTTCTTT. Protein: CASSQDPNTEAFF.

In this sample, this clonotype turned up many times. This sequence joins TRBV5-1 and TRBJ2-5, with 9 bases identical to TRBD1. CDR1 and CDR2 (germline): SGHRS, YFSETQ. This CDR3 has 18 amino acids. Unmatched junction bases numbered 11, after V lost 0 bases and J lost 2 bases. CDR3 nucleotide sequence: TGCGCCAGCAGCTTGGGGCCCCCCCGGGACAGGGCGCAAGAGACCCAGTACTTC. It yields the protein CASSLGPPRDRAQETQYF.

This clonotype was observed at least ten times. The V and J genes are TRBV12-3 or TRBV12-4 and TRBJ2-5; D possibly corresponds to TRBD2 (6 bases). This CDR3 has 13 amino acids. With 2 bases removed from V and 5 bases from J, the gap between germline ends came to 9 bases. DNA for the CDR3: TGTGCCAGCAGTTTACACAGCGGGGAGACCCAGTACTTC. Protein sequence: CASSLHSGETQYF.

This clonotype was counted many times. Its ends do not fully match the called genes, so a read error is possible. The genes are TRBV7-3 and TRBJ2-1; 7 nucleotides align to TRBD2. Germline V lookup: CDR1 SGHTA, CDR2 FQGTGA. This CDR3 comprises 16 residues. DNA of the CDR3: TGTGCCAGCAGCCTAACAGCGGGGCGGGGCTTCAATGAGCAGTTCTTC. Amino acid sequence: CASSLTAGRGFNEQFF. The entire variable domain, with the rest obtained from reference TRBV7-3 and TRBJ2-1, is as follows: GAGVSQTPSNKVTEKGKYVELRCDPISGHTALYWYRQSLGQGPEFLIYFQGTGAADDSGLPNDRFFAVRPEGSVSTLKIQRTERGDSAVYLCASSLTAGRGFNEQFFGPGTRLTVL.

At least ten counts were recorded for this clonotype. The rearrangement uses TRBV28 and TRBJ1-1, with 8 nucleotides matching TRBD1. Unmatched junction bases numbered 6, after V lost 4 bases and J lost 5 bases. This CDR3 region has 14 residues. The germline V gene encodes CDR1 MDHEN and CDR2 SYDVKM. CDR3 coding DNA: TGTGCCAGCAGTTCATGGACAGGGAAAACTGAAGCTTTCTTT. Its protein product is CASSSWTGKTEAFF.

This clonotype showed up many times. V gene TRBV12-3 or TRBV12-4 combines with J gene TRBJ2-3; the D gene is possibly TRBD2 (6 bases). Between the trimmed V and J ends, which lost 5 bases and 0 bases, there was a span of 12 bases. The CDR3 consists of 15 residues. CDR3 amino acids: CASSLSGTSTDTQYF. For the CDR3, the DNA is TGTGCCAGCAGTCTATCCGGGACTAGCACAGATACGCAGTATTTT.

This clonotype was recorded at least ten times. J is TRBJ1-2 and V is TRBV6-6, with 12 bases fitting TRBD1. CDR1 and CDR2 (germline): MNHNY, SVGAGI (reference sequence). The V gene end was trimmed by 7 bases and the J gene end by 5 bases; junction bases not matched to a gene: 17. The CDR3 consists of 18 residues. CDR3 DNA: TGTGCCAGCAACCCCGGGGACAGGGGGCTCCATGCCGCTTATGGCTACACCTTC. Protein product: CASNPGDRGLHAAYGYTF.

A remark on this clonotype: A much more abundant neighbour one base away suggests this may be a read error. The chain links TRBV4-1 to TRBJ2-1, with unresolved D. In germline, CDR1 is MGHRA, CDR2 YSYEKL. This CDR3 has 13 amino acids. CDR3 coding DNA: TGCGCCAGCAGCCAAGATCTGCACAATGATCAGTTCTTC. It encodes CASSQDLHNDQFF.

This clonotype came up many times. The chain carries TRBV20-1 and TRBJ2-1; D might be TRBD1 or TRBD2, each matching 5 bases. This CDR3 spans 14 amino acids. CDR1 is DFQATT and CDR2 is SNEGSKA in the germline V gene (reference sequence). V was pared by 0 bases and J by 4 bases, with 10 bases between. DNA for the CDR3: TGCAGTGCTAGAGATCCGGGACGATACAATGAGCAGTTCTTC. Amino acids: CSARDPGRYNEQFF.

The V and J genes are TRBV6-1 and TRBJ2-1, with 8 bases matching TRBD2. The CDR3 runs to 16 residues. Trimming cost V 5 bases and J 3 bases; bases outside gene matches: 9. From germline, CDR1 is MNHNS and CDR2 SASEGT. In nucleotides, the CDR3 is TGTGCCAGCAGTCTATCAGCGGGAGTTATCTACAATGAGCAGTTCTTC. It codes for CASSLSAGVIYNEQFF.

This clonotype has ten or more counts. This rearrangement joins TRBV20-1 to TRBJ1-5; D may be TRBD1 (6 bases). CDR3 length equals 14 residues. V gave up 5 bases and J gave up 2 bases, with 13 bases separating them. Per germline, CDR1 DFQATT and CDR2 SNEGSKA (reference sequence). The CDR3 nucleotides read TGCAGTGCTCACCGGGGGGCGGGCAATCAGCCCCAGCATTTT. Amino acid sequence: CSAHRGAGNQPQHF.

This clonotype was seen repeatedly, ten times or more. The genes are TRBV12-3 or TRBV12-4 and TRBJ2-2; 7 nucleotides agree with TRBD1. CDR3 size: 21 residues. J gave up 1 base and V 6 bases, and 23 bases lay outside the gene matches. The CDR3, as DNA: TGTGCCAGCAGCTCACGCCAGGGGGTGGGGGTTTTTGGAGGGAACACCGGGGAGCTGTTTTTT. This translates into CASSSRQGVGVFGGNTGELFF.

This clonotype was counted ten times or more. This sequence joins TRBV7-8 and TRBJ2-3; TRBD2 agrees at 10 bases. CDR3 size: 15 residues. Germline V lookup: CDR1 SGHVS, CDR2 FQNEAQ. The V gene end was trimmed by 5 bases and the J gene end by 2 bases; junction bases not matched to a gene: 4. The CDR3 DNA follows: TGTGCCAGCAGCAAGACTAGCGGGTTCACAGATACGCAGTATTTT. Translated, it gives CASSKTSGFTDTQYF.

This clonotype was counted many times. The chain combines TRBV7-8 with TRBJ2-3; D unclear. This CDR3 contains 15 residues. Germline CDR1 is SGHVS and CDR2 is FQNEAQ. V was clipped by 4 bases and J by 2 bases, with 13 bases between them. CDR3 bases: TGTGCCAGCAGCTCCCAAACCGCCGTCACAGATACGCAGTATTTT. Translated: CASSSQTAVTDTQYF.

At least ten counts were recorded for this clonotype. The chain couples TRBV3-1 to TRBJ1-1; the D is unclear. The CDR3 spans 16 residues. The germline V gene has CDR1 LGHDT and CDR2 YNNKEL (reference sequence). V was cut by 0 bases and J by 1 base, with 12 bases left in between. The CDR3 sequence: CASSQDIGRGNTEAFF. The CDR3 bases are TGTGCCAGCAGCCAAGATATCGGGCGGGGGAACACTGAAGCTTTCTTT.

This clonotype was counted only a few times. Given a much more abundant clone one base away, this may be a read error. A read error is likely, as this CDR3 ends without the conserved phenylalanine or tryptophan. The chain couples TRBV11-3 to TRBJ2-1; D not certain. The germline V and J ends were trimmed by 5 bases and 0 bases, with 8 bases remaining between them. CDR3 length: 14 amino acids. Germline CDR1 reads SGHNT; CDR2 reads YENEEA. CDR3 in DNA: TGTGCCAGCAGCCCCACGGGCTCCTACAATGAGCAGTTCTGC. Translating gives CASSPTGSYNEQFC.

In its sample, this clonotype was seen many times. V and J are TRBV9 and TRBJ2-7, with D possibly being TRBD2 (6 bases). The V gene lost 3 bases and the J gene lost 1 base, with 17 bases spanning the gap. Germline lookup yields CDR1 SGDLS and CDR2 YYNGEE. The CDR3 extends over 16 amino acids. The CDR3 loop is CASSDSMEGRSYEQYF. CDR3 nucleotide sequence: TGTGCCAGCAGCGACTCTATGGAGGGGAGATCCTACGAGCAGTACTTC.